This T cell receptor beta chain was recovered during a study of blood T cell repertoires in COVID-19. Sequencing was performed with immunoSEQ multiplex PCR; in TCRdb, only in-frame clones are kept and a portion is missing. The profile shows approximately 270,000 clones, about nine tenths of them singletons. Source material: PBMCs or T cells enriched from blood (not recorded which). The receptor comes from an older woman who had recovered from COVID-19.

The CDR3 region has the DNA TGTGCCAGCAGCGCCAGGACTAGCGGGAGGGAGTTCGGGGAGCTGTTTTTT. Translation: CASSARTSGREFGELFF. The V gene is TRBV7-2, the J gene TRBJ2-2; 15 nucleotides match TRBD2. Germline CDR1 is SGHTA and CDR2 is FQGNSA. The V segment lost 5 bases and the J segment 7 bases; nucleotides outside the gene matches: 8. The CDR3 extends over 17 amino acids.